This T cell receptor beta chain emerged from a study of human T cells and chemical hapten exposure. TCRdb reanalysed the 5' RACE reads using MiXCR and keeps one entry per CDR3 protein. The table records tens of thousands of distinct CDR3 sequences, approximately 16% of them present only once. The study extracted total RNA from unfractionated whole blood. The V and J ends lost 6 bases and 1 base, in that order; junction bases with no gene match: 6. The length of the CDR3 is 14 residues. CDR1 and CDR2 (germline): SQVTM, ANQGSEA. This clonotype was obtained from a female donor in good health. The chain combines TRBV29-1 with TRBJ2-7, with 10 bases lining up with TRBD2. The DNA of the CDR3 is TGCAGCGTCCGACCTAGCGGGAGTTCCTACGAGCAGTACTTC. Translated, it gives CSVRPSGSSYEQYF.